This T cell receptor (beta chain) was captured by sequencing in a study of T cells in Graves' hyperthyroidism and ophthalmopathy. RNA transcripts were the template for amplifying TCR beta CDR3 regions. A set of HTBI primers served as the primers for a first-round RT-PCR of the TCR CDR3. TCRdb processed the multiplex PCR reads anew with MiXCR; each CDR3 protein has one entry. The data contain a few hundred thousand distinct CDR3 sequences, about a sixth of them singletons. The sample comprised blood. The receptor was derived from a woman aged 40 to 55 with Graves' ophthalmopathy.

CDR3 nucleotide sequence: TGCAGCGTTCACAATAACAATGAGCAGTTCTTC. This encodes CSVHNNNEQFF. J is TRBJ2-1 and V is TRBV29-1, with D uncertain. Trimming removed 5 bases from V and 5 bases from J, with 7 bases in between. CDR1 is SQVTM and CDR2 is ANQGSEA in the germline V gene. The CDR3 is 11 residues long.